These 27 T cell receptor beta chains were all obtained from the same sample, sequenced in a study of OX40 agonist ivuxolimab in advanced cancers. Libraries were prepared by immunoSEQ multiplex PCR; TCRdb keeps only in-frame clonotypes and omits some of them. The profile covers some 50,000 clones, with 82% appearing a single time and about 1.8% taken by the ten largest. The material sequenced was CD4+ or CD8+ T cells sorted from blood, taken in a trial of the OX40 agonist ivuxolimab. Every receptor here comes from an adult with an advanced solid tumor such as melanoma, head and neck, liver or kidney cancer.

The chain links TRBV6-5 to TRBJ1-3, with D maybe TRBD1 (5 bases). The CDR3 runs to 14 residues. The germline V gene has CDR1 MNHEY and CDR2 SVGAGI. V was shortened by 2 bases and J by 5 bases, with 10 bases between the two germline ends. CDR3 sequence reads: CASSYGTVRNTIYF. The CDR3 DNA reads as TGTGCCAGCAGTTACGGGACGGTGAGAAACACCATATATTTT.

This sequence joins TRBV4-3 and TRBJ1-1; no reliable D call. CDR3 length: 15 amino acids. Germline CDR1 reads LGHNA; CDR2 reads YSLEER. Trimming removed 0 bases at V and 8 bases at J, with 16 bases between. The CDR3 DNA sequence: TGCGCCAGCAGCCAAGATACTGGTGATGGAACAGAAGCTTTCTTT. As protein: CASSQDTGDGTEAFF.

The chain has TRBV7-9 and TRBJ1-1; 9 bases line up with TRBD1. CDR1 SEHNR and CDR2 FQNEAQ come from the germline V gene (reference sequence). The CDR3 is 15 amino acids. The trim removed 1 base at V and 5 bases at J, leaving 5 bases unmatched. The CDR3 is CASSLGGQGWTEAFF. In nucleotides, the CDR3 is TGTGCCAGCAGCTTAGGGGGACAGGGCTGGACTGAAGCTTTCTTT.

This chain uses TRBV11-1 with TRBJ2-5, with 10 bases matching TRBD1. This CDR3 comprises 13 residues. Germline-derived CDR1 and CDR2 are SGHAT and FQDESV (reference sequence). The V and J ends lost 3 bases and 8 bases, in that order; junction bases with no gene match: 3. CDR3 sequence (DNA): TGTGCCAGCAGCTTCGGGACAGGGGCCACCCAGTACTTC. This sequence encodes CASSFGTGATQYF.

The chain uses TRBV11-2 and TRBJ2-6, with D maybe TRBD2 (5 bases). Trimming shortened V by 5 bases and J by 4 bases, and 15 bases separated the two germline ends. The CDR3 covers 16 residues. CDR1 and CDR2 from the germline V gene are SGHAT and FQNNGV. The CDR3 bases are TGTGCCAGCAGCAAAACGACGGGGTCGGGGGCCAACGTCCTGACTTTC. Protein: CASSKTTGSGANVLTF.

The rearrangement uses TRBV4-2 and TRBJ2-3; TRBD2 aligns across 10 bases. In germline, CDR1 is LGHNA, CDR2 YNFKEQ. V shed 5 bases and J 2 bases; nucleotides not matched to a gene: 4. The CDR3 consists of 15 residues. As DNA, the CDR3 is TGTGCCAGCAGCGCAGCGGGGGGGCTCACAGATACGCAGTATTTT. Translation gives CASSAAGGLTDTQYF.

The rearrangement links TRBV7-3 to TRBJ1-1; D unresolved. Germline CDR1 and CDR2: SGHTA and FQGTGA. The V end was cut by 3 bases, the J end by 11 bases, with 16 bases between. The CDR3 consists of 13 residues. Written as DNA, the CDR3 is TGTGCCAGCAGCTTGTCGGTGGGCGACGCGGCTTTCTTT. Protein product: CASSLSVGDAAFF. The whole variable domain, remainder taken from reference TRBV7-3 and TRBJ1-1, is GAGVSQTPSNKVTEKGKYVELRCDPISGHTALYWYRQSLGQGPEFLIYFQGTGAADDSGLPNDRFFAVRPEGSVSTLKIQRTERGDSAVYLCASSLSVGDAAFFGQGTRLTVV.

The J gene is TRBJ2-1, the V gene TRBV19; D may correspond to TRBD1 or TRBD2 (5 bases each). The V gene's germline CDR1 is LNHDA and CDR2 SQIVND (reference sequence). V was clipped by 4 bases and J by 10 bases, with 8 bases between them. This CDR3 has 11 residues. The CDR3 region has the DNA TGTGCCAGTAGTAGGGGGACCGAGCAGTTCTTC. Its protein product is CASSRGTEQFF.

The chain joins TRBV7-2 to TRBJ2-3; 8 positions match TRBD2. The CDR3 has 15 amino acids. The V and J ends lost 6 bases and 2 bases, in that order; junction bases with no gene match: 7. The germline CDR1 and CDR2 sequences are SGHTA and FQGNSA. CDR3 loop: CASRPGLDPTDTQYF. CDR3 DNA: TGTGCCAGCAGACCGGGACTAGACCCCACAGATACGCAGTATTTT.

This clone has just a few counts. This sequence joins TRBV5-4 and TRBJ1-4, with D hard to call. Germline CDR1 SGHNT, CDR2 YYREEE (reference sequence). The ends were cut back, 4 bases at V and 4 bases at J, with 8 bases in the middle. The CDR3 totals 13 residues. CDR3 amino acids: CASSRWGNEKLFF. For the CDR3, the DNA is TGTGCCAGCAGCCGGTGGGGTAATGAAAAACTGTTTTTT.

The chain links TRBV12-5 to TRBJ2-3; the D gene is possibly TRBD2 (7 bases). The ends were cut back, 7 bases at V and 4 bases at J, with 12 bases in the middle. From germline, CDR1 is LGHNT and CDR2 FRNRAP. CDR3 length: 13 amino acids. The DNA of the CDR3 is TGTGCTAGTGTCCGAGGGGGGGCAGATACGCAGTATTTT. Translation gives CASVRGGADTQYF.

V usage is TRBV4-2 and J usage is TRBJ1-2; no definite D call. This CDR3 contains 14 residues. Per the germline V gene, CDR1 is LGHNA and CDR2 is YNFKEQ. With 3 bases removed from V and 6 bases from J, the gap between germline ends came to 14 bases. The CDR3 region is CASSQGPFEDGYTF. The CDR3 region has the DNA TGTGCCAGCAGCCAGGGCCCTTTCGAAGATGGCTACACCTTC.

This clone came up a few times. The chain carries TRBV15 and TRBJ2-5; tentative D call: TRBD1 (6 bases). V was shortened by 5 bases and J by 1 base, with 8 bases between the two germline ends. The CDR3 sequence is 13 residues long. CDR1 is LNHNV and CDR2 is YYDKDF in the germline V gene (reference sequence). This CDR3 reads CATSGGPQETQYF. The CDR3 DNA sequence: TGTGCCACCAGCGGGGGCCCCCAAGAGACCCAGTACTTC.

This rearrangement joins TRBV6-6 to TRBJ1-5, with D perhaps matching TRBD1 (5 bases). Germline loops: CDR1 MNHNY, CDR2 SVGAGI (reference sequence). The CDR3 is made up of 12 amino acids. The germline V and J ends were trimmed by 5 bases and 9 bases, with 11 bases remaining between them. CDR3 bases: TGTGCCAGCAGTCGGGCCGGGGGGCCCCAGCATTTT. It is translated as CASSRAGGPQHF.

The chain is built from TRBV19 and TRBJ1-6, with TRBD1 matching over 8 bases. The J segment lost 9 bases and the V segment lost 2 bases, leaving 15 bases of the junction unmatched. CDR1 is LNHDA, CDR2 SQIVND, per germline (reference sequence). This CDR3 spans 18 amino acids. The CDR3: CASSITAGGAGRSSPLHF. In nucleotides, the CDR3 is TGTGCCAGTAGTATAACGGCAGGGGGCGCCGGCCGGAGTTCACCCCTCCACTTT.

This chain joins TRBV27 and TRBJ2-6, with unresolved D. Per germline, CDR1 MNHEY and CDR2 SMNVEV (reference sequence). Deletions cut 5 bases from V and 1 base from J, with 9 bases between. There are 15 residues in the CDR3. The CDR3 region is CASSPLESGANVLTF. In DNA, the CDR3 is TGTGCCAGCAGTCCTCTCGAGTCTGGGGCCAACGTCCTGACTTTC.

The J gene is TRBJ2-3, the V gene TRBV5-4; 9 nucleotides align to TRBD1. The CDR3 sequence is 16 residues long. Unmatched junction bases numbered 6, after V lost 0 bases and J lost 4 bases. CDR1 is SGHNT, CDR2 YYREEE, per germline (reference sequence). The CDR3 sequence is CASSLGGQGSSDTQYF. Here the CDR3 DNA reads TGTGCCAGCAGCTTGGGGGGACAGGGATCATCAGATACGCAGTATTTT. Full variable domain (remainder filled in from reference TRBV5-4 and TRBJ2-3): ETGVTQSPTHLIKTRGQQVTLRCSSQSGHNTVSWYQQALGQGPQFIFQYYREEENGRGNFPPRFSGLQFPNYSSELNVNALELDDSALYLCASSLGGQGSSDTQYFGPGTRLTVL.

This clone was counted between two and nine times. For the CDR3, the DNA is TGTGCCAGCAGCCTCTCTCTGGGTTTTGGGGAAGATGAGCAGTTCTTC. It codes for CASSLSLGFGEDEQFF. The chain couples TRBV14 to TRBJ2-1; the D is unclear. The V and J ends lost 4 bases and 8 bases respectively, with 21 bases between them. CDR1 is SGHDN, CDR2 FVKESK, per germline. The CDR3 is made up of 16 amino acids.

The V gene is TRBV5-5, the J gene TRBJ2-2; possible D gene TRBD2, 6 bases. CDR1 and CDR2 (germline): SGHKS, YYEKEE (reference sequence). Trimming took 6 bases from V and 1 from J, leaving 22 bases between them. This CDR3 is 18 amino acids long. CDR3 region: CASTILGGPSGNTGELFF. The CDR3 coding sequence is TGTGCCAGCACCATTCTGGGGGGTCCATCGGGGAACACCGGGGAGCTGTTTTTT.

The chain uses TRBV5-1 and TRBJ2-7; no clear D. CDR3 length: 13 amino acids. Per the germline V gene, CDR1 is SGHRS and CDR2 is YFSETQ. Trimming pared 2 bases from V and 3 bases from J, leaving 9 bases between. The CDR3 bases are TGCGCCAGCAGCTTTAAGTCCGGCTACGAGCAGTACTTC. It codes for CASSFKSGYEQYF.

To note about this clone: Relative to the germline gene, one junction end is altered; a read error may explain this. This sequence joins TRBV7-6 and TRBJ1-1; a possible D gene is TRBD1 (6 bases). This CDR3 is built from 15 residues. Germline V gene data show CDR1 as SGHVS and CDR2 as FNYEAQ. Here the CDR3 DNA reads TGTGCCGGCAGCTTAGTTTGGGGACAGAACACTGAAGCTTTCTTT. Protein product: CAGSLVWGQNTEAFF.

This clone is medium-sized by share. The genes are TRBV30 and TRBJ1-1, with D perhaps matching TRBD1 (5 bases). V shed 0 bases and J shed 4 bases, with 9 bases lying between them. This CDR3 contains 13 residues. Germline CDR1 and CDR2: GTSNPN and SVGIG (reference sequence). For the CDR3, the DNA is TGTGCCTGGAGTGTGAAGGGACCCACTGAAGCTTTCTTT. Translation: CAWSVKGPTEAFF.

The gene calls are TRBV10-3 and TRBJ1-1; D possibly corresponds to TRBD1 (5 bases). This CDR3 has 13 residues. Germline CDR1 ENHRY, CDR2 SYGVKD. Trimming took off 5 bases at V and 6 bases at J, with 13 bases between the two ends. DNA of the CDR3: TGTGCCATCAGTCCCGCGTGGGGCGCTGAAGCTTTCTTT. Protein: CAISPAWGAEAFF.

The gene calls are TRBV28 and TRBJ2-7, with TRBD1 matching 9 bases. CDR1 is MDHEN, CDR2 SYDVKM, per germline. The V gene end was trimmed by 5 bases and the J gene end by 9 bases; junction bases not matched to a gene: 2. The CDR3 sequence is 11 residues long. The CDR3 sequence is CASSGTGRQYF. The CDR3 DNA reads TGTGCCAGCAGTGGGACAGGGAGGCAGTACTTC. The whole variable domain, remainder taken from reference TRBV28 and TRBJ2-7, is DVKVTQSSRYLVKRTGEKVFLECVQDMDHENMFWYRQDPGLGLRLIYFSYDVKMKEKGDIPEGYSVSREKKERFSLILESASTNQTSMYLCASSGTGRQYFGPGTRLTVT.

The V gene is TRBV5-1, the J gene TRBJ2-3; TRBD1 might be the D (5 bases). This CDR3 is built from 15 residues. The V gene lost 0 bases and the J gene lost 2 bases, with 10 bases spanning the gap. Per germline, CDR1 SGHRS and CDR2 YFSETQ. In nucleotides, the CDR3 is TGCGCCAGCAGCTTGGGTGGACACACCACAGATACGCAGTATTTT. This sequence encodes CASSLGGHTTDTQYF.

As to this clone: Because it lacks the conserved phenylalanine or tryptophan at the end, this CDR3 is likely a read error. Because the CDR3's place on the DNA is in doubt, the DNA is left out and the CDR3 is given as listed by TCRdb. The CDR3 here is CAWGIPGRQDI. The chain joins TRBV30 to TRBJ2-7. Including both end residues, the CDR3 is 11 amino acids long. Germline V gene sequence: CDR1 GTSNPN, CDR2 SVGIG (reference sequence).

J is TRBJ2-7 and V is TRBV19, with TRBD2 as a possible D gene (7 bases). V lost 8 bases and J lost 2, with 16 bases in between. Germline V gene lookup returns CDR1 LNHDA and CDR2 SQIVND (reference sequence). The CDR3 is 14 amino acids. CDR3 amino acids: CASSRPGGTYEQYF. CDR3 sequence (DNA): TGTGCCAGTTCCCGCCCGGGGGGCACCTACGAGCAGTACTTC.